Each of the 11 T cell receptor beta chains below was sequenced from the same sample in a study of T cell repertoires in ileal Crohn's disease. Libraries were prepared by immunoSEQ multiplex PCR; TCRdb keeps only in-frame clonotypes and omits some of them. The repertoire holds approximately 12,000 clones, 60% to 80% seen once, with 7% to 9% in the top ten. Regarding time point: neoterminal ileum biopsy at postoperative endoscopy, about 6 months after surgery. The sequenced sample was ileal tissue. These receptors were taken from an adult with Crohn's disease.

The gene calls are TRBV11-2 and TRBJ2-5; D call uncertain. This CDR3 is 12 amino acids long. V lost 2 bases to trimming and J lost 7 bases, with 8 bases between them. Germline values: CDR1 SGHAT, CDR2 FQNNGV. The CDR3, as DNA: TGTGCCAGCAGCTTACCCTTGGGGACCCAGTACTTC. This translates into CASSLPLGTQYF.

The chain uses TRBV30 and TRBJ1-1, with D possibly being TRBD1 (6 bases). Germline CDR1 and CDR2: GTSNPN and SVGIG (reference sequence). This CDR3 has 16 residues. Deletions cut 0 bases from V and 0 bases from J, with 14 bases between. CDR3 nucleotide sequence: TGTGCCTGGAGTGTGGGGGGCCCTCTTATGAACACTGAAGCTTTCTTT. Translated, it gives CAWSVGGPLMNTEAFF.

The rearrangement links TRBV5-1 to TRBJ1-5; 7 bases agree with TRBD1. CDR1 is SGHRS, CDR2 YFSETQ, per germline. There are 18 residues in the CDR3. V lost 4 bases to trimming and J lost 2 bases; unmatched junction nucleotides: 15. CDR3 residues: CASSPGWQGVLGNQPQHF. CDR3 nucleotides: TGCGCCAGCAGCCCCGGTTGGCAGGGGGTTTTGGGCAATCAGCCCCAGCATTTT.

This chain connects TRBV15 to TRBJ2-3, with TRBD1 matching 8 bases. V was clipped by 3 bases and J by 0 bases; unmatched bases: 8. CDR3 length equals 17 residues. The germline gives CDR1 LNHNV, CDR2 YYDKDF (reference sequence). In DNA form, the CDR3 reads TGTGCCACCAGCAGTGGGACAGGAAATCCAAGCACAGATACGCAGTATTTT. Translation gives CATSSGTGNPSTDTQYF.

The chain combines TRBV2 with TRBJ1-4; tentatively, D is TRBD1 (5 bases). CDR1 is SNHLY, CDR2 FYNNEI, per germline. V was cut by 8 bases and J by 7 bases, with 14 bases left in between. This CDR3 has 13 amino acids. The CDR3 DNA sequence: TGTGCCAGCGGATCGGGGGTAGTTGAAAAACTGTTTTTT. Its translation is CASGSGVVEKLFF.

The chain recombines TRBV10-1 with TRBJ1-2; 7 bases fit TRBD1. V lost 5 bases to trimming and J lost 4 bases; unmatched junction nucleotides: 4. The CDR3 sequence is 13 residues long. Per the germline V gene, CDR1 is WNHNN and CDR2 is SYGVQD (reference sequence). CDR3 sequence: CASSPGQVYGYTF. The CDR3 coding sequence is TGCGCCAGCAGTCCTGGACAGGTCTATGGCTACACCTTC.

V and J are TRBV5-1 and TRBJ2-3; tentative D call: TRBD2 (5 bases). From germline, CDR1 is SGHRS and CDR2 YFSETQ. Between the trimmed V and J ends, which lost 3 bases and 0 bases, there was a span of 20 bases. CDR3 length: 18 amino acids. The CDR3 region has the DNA TGCGCCAGCAGCTCTCATGGTCCGGCGGGCACTAGCACAGATACGCAGTATTTT. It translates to CASSSHGPAGTSTDTQYF. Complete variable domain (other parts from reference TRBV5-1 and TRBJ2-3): KAGVTQTPRYLIKTRGQQVTLSCSPISGHRSVSWYQQTPGQGLQFLFEYFSETQRNKGNFPGRFSGRQFSNSRSEMNVSTLELGDSALYLCASSSHGPAGTSTDTQYFGPGTRLTVL.

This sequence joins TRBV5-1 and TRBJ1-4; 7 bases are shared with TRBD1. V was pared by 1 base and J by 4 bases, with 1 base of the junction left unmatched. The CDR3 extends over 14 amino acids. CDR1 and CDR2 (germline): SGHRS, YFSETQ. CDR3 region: CASSLWDSNEKLFF. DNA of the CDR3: TGCGCCAGCAGCTTGTGGGACAGTAATGAAAAACTGTTTTTT. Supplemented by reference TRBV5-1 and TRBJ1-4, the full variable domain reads KAGVTQTPRYLIKTRGQQVTLSCSPISGHRSVSWYQQTPGQGLQFLFEYFSETQRNKGNFPGRFSGRQFSNSRSEMNVSTLELGDSALYLCASSLWDSNEKLFFGSGTQLSVL.

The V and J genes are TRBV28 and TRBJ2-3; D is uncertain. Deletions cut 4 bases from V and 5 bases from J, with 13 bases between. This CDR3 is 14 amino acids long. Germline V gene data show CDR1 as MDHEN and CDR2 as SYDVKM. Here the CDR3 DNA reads TGTGCCAGCAGTTCCCCCCCTGAAGGAGATACGCAGTATTTT. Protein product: CASSSPPEGDTQYF.

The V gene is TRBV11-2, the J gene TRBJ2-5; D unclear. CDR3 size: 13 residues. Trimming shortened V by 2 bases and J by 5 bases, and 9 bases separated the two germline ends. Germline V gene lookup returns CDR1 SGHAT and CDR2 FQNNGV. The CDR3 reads CASSLYGLETQYF. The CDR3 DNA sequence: TGTGCCAGCAGCTTATACGGGCTGGAGACCCAGTACTTC.

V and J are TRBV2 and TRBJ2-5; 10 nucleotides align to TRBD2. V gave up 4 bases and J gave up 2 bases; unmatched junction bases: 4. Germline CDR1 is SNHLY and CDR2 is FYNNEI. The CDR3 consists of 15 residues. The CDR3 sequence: CASSGASGGQETQYF. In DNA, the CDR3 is TGTGCCAGCAGTGGAGCTAGCGGGGGACAAGAGACCCAGTACTTC.